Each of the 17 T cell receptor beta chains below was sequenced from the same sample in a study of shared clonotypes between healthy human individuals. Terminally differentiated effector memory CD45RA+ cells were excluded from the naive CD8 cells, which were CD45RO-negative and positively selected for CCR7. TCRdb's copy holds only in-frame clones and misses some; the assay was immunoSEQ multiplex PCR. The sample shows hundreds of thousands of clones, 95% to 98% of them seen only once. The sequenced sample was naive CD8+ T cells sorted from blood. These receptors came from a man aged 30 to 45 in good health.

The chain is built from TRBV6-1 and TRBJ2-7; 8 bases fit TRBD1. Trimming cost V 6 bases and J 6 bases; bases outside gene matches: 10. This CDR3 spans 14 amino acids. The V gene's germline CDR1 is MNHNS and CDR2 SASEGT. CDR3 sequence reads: CASRPTGVRSEQYF. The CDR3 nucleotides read TGTGCCAGCAGGCCGACAGGGGTTAGGTCCGAGCAGTACTTC.

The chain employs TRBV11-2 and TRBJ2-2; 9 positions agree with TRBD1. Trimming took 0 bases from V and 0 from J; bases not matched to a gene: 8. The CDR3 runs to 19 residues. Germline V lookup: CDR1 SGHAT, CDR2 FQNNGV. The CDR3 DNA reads TGTGCCAGCAGCTTAGATTGGGGACAGGGATCAGCGAACACCGGGGAGCTGTTTTTT. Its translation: CASSLDWGQGSANTGELFF.

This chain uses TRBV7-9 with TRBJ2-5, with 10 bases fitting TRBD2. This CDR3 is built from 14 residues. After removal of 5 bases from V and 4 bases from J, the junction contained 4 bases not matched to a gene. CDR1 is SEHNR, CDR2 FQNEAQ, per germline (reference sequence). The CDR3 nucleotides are TGTGCCAGCAGCGATAGGACTAGCGGAGAGACCCAGTACTTC. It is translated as CASSDRTSGETQYF.

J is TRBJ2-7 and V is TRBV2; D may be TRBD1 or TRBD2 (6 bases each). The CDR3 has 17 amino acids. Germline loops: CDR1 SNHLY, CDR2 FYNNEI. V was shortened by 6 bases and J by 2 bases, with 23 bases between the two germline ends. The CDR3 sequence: CASRLHRDTGDPYEQYF. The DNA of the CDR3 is TGTGCCAGCAGGCTACACCGGGACACGGGAGATCCCTACGAGCAGTACTTC.

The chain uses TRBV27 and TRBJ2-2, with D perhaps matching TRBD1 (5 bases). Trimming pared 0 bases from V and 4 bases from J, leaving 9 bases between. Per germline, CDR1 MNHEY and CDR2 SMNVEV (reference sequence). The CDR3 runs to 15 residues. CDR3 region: CASSLSSGITGELFF. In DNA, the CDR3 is TGTGCCAGCAGTTTATCATCAGGGATCACCGGGGAGCTGTTTTTT.

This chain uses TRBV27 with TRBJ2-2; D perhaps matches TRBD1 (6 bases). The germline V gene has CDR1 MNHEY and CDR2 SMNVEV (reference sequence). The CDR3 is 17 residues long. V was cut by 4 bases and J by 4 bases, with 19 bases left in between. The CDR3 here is CASSSRLQGLSTGELFF. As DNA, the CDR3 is TGTGCCAGCAGTTCCCGCCTACAGGGTCTCTCCACCGGGGAGCTGTTTTTT.

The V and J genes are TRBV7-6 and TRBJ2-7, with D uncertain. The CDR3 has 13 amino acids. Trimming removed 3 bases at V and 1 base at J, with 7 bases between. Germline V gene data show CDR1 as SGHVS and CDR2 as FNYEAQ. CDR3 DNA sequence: TGTGCCAGCAGCTTGGACGGATCCTACGAGCAGTACTTC. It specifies CASSLDGSYEQYF.

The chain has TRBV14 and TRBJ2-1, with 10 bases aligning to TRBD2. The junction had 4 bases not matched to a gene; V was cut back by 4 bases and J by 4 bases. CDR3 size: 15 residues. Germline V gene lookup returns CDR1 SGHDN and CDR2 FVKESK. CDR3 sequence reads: CASSLGLAEYNEQFF. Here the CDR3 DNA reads TGTGCCAGCAGCCTCGGACTAGCGGAATACAATGAGCAGTTCTTC.

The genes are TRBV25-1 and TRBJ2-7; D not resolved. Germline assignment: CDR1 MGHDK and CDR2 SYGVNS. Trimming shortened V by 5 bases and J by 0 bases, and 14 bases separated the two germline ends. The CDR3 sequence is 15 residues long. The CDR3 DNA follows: TGTGCCAGCAGTCCCCTGGCTCTTAGCTCCTACGAGCAGTACTTC. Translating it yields CASSPLALSSYEQYF.

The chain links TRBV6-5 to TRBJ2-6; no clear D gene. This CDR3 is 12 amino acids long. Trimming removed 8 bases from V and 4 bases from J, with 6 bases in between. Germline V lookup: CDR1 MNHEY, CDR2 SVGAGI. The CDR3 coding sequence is TGTGCCAGCCTAGGAGGGGCCAACGTCCTGACTTTC. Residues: CASLGGANVLTF.

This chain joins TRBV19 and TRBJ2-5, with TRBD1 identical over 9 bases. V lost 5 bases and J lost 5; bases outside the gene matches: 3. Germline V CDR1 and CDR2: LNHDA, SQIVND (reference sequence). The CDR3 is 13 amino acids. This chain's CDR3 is CASSLDRGETQYF. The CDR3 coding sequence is TGTGCCAGTAGTCTCGACAGGGGGGAGACCCAGTACTTC.

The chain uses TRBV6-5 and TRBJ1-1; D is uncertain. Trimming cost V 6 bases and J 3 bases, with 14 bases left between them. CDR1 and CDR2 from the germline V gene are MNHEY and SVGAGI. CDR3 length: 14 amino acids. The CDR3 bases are TGTGCCAGCAGCCCGACCGCATTCGACACTGAAGCTTTCTTT. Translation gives CASSPTAFDTEAFF.

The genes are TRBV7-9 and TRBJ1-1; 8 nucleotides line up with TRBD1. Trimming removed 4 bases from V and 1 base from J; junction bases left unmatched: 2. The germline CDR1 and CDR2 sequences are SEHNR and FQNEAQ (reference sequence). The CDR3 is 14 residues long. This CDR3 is CASSWGTGNTEAFF. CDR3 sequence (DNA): TGTGCCAGCAGCTGGGGGACAGGGAACACTGAAGCTTTCTTT.

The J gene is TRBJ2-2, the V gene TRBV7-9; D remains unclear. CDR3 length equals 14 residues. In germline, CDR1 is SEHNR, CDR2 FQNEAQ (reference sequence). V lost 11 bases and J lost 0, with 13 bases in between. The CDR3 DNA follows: TGTGCCTCCCAGAGCAGCGCGAACACCGGGGAGCTGTTTTTT. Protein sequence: CASQSSANTGELFF.

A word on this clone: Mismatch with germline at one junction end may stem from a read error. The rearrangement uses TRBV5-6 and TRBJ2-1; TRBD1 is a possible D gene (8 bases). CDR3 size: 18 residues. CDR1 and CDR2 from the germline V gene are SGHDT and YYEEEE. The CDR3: CASTDSGGFLGSGKSPVF. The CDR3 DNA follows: TGTGCCAGCACCGATTCAGGGGGCTTTCTCGGCAGCGGGAAATCCCCTGTCTTC. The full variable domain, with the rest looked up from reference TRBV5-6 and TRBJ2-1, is DAGVTQSPTHLIKTRGQQVTLRCSPKSGHDTVSWYQQALGQGPQFIFQYYEEEERQRGNFPDRFSGHQFPNYSSELNVNALLLGDSALYLCASTDSGGFLGSGKSPVFGPGTRLTVL.

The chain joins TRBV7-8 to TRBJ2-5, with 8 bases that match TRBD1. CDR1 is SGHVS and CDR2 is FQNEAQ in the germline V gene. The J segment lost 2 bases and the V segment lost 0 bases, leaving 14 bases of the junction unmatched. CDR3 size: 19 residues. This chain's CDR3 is CASSLASHIGRQGQETQYF. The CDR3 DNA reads TGTGCCAGCAGCTTAGCCTCTCACATAGGGAGACAGGGGCAAGAGACCCAGTACTTC.

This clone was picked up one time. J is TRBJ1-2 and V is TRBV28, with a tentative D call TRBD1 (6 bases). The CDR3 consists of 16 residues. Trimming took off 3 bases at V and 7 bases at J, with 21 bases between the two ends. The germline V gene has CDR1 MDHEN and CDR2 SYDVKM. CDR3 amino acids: CASSLERQGLGFGYTF. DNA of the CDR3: TGTGCCAGCAGTTTGGAGAGGCAGGGGCTCGGATTTGGCTACACCTTC.